A selection of T cell receptor beta chains follows, all from one sample in a study of human thymus T cells. The table came from immunoSEQ multiplex PCR; TCRdb's copy has only in-frame clones and leaves some out. The sample carries tens of thousands of clones, 94% recorded once. Material for sequencing was blood. Receptors originate from a boy younger than two with a congenital heart defect but otherwise immunologically healthy. CDR3s include the opening cysteine and the closing phenylalanine or tryptophan. A D gene is named only where the DNA matches it firmly. Size values are once, few and many counts, or a class for expanded clones, and some rows have none.

V gene	clone size	J gene	D gene	CDR3 DNA	CDR3 protein
TRBV7-2	-	TRBJ2-1	-	TGTGCCAGCAGCTTAGGTGGTTTGGCCGACTACAATGAGCAGTTCTTC	CASSLGGLADYNEQFF
TRBV11-3	once	TRBJ1-4	TRBD1	TGTGCCAGCAGCTTTGGACAGGGCCCAACTAATGAAAAACTGTTTTTT	CASSFGQGPTNEKLFF
TRBV27	-	TRBJ1-5	-	TGTGCCAGCAGTTTATCGACCGGGTACAATCAGCCCCAGCATTTT	CASSLSTGYNQPQHF
TRBV28	few	TRBJ2-3	TRBD2	TGTGCCAGCAGTTTGACTAGCGGGAGGGCAGATACGCAGTATTTT	CASSLTSGRADTQYF
TRBV20-1	-	TRBJ2-5	TRBD1	TGCAGTGCTAGGGACAGGGAGACCCAGTACTTC	CSARDRETQYF
TRBV6-6	-	TRBJ2-3	-	TGTGCCAGCAGTTACTGGCAGGAGACTAGCACAGATACGCAGTATTTT	CASSYWQETSTDTQYF
TRBV7-3	-	TRBJ2-5	-	TGTGCCAGCAGCTTAGGGCAGAAAGAGACCCAGTACTTC	CASSLGQKETQYF
TRBV28	-	TRBJ2-7	-	TGTGCCAGCAGTTTATGGAAGGGCTCCTACGAGCAGTACTTC	CASSLWKGSYEQYF
TRBV7-6	-	TRBJ1-1	-	TGTGCCAGCAGCTTAGTCCGGGGGGCCAACACTGAAGCTTTCTTT	CASSLVRGANTEAFF
TRBV25-1	-	TRBJ2-5	-	TGTGCCAGCAGTGAATCCCACAGGGATGAGACCCAGTACTTC	CASSESHRDETQYF
TRBV5-1	-	TRBJ2-5	-	TGCGCCAGCAGCTTAGGGACAAACCAAGAGACCCAGTACTTC	CASSLGTNQETQYF
TRBV6-5	-	TRBJ2-3	-	TGTGCCAGCAGTTACTCTGTATCCACAGATACGCAGTATTTT	CASSYSVSTDTQYF
TRBV5-6	-	TRBJ2-3	TRBD2	TGTGCCAGCAGCCTCCAGTGGCTAGCGGGAGCTGTAGATACGCAGTATTTT	CASSLQWLAGAVDTQYF
TRBV27	-	TRBJ1-5	-	TGTGCCAGCAGTCCGGAGGGAACGCCCAATCAGCCCCAGCATTTT	CASSPEGTPNQPQHF
TRBV12-2	-	TRBJ2-4	-	TGTGCAAGTCGCTTAGCGCCGGGACTAGCGGAGACTTTAGCCAAAAACATTCAGTACTTC	CASRLAPGLAETLAKNIQYF
TRBV5-8	-	TRBJ2-1	TRBD2	TGTGCCAGCAGCTTAGCGGGAGAATTCTACAATGAGCAGTTCTTC	CASSLAGEFYNEQFF
TRBV14	once	TRBJ2-1	-	TGTGCCAGCAGCCAAGATCATCGCAACGTTCCATACCGATTAAACAATGAGCAGTTCTTC	CASSQDHRNVPYRLNNEQFF
TRBV10-3	-	TRBJ2-7	TRBD2	TGTGCCATCCTAGCGGGAGGGAGCGAGCAGTACTTC	CAILAGGSEQYF
TRBV27	-	TRBJ2-5	-	TGTGCCAGCAGTTTATCGTCCCATAAACAAGAGACCCAGTACTTC	CASSLSSHKQETQYF
TRBV6-5	-	TRBJ2-5	TRBD1	TGTGCCAGCAGTTACTCGACAGGGGGCGCGAAAGAGACCCAGTACTTC	CASSYSTGGAKETQYF
TRBV7-6	once	TRBJ2-7	TRBD1	TGTGCCAGCAGCTTCCTCGCCGGGACAGAGAACTCCTACGAGCAGTACTTC	CASSFLAGTENSYEQYF
TRBV5-5	-	TRBJ2-7	TRBD1	TGTGCCAGCAGCTTGTTTTCAGGGGGTAACTACGAGCAGTACTTC	CASSLFSGGNYEQYF
TRBV5-1	-	TRBJ1-4	TRBD1	TGCGCCAGCAGCCTAACCGGGACAGGGGATGAAAAACTGTTTTTT	CASSLTGTGDEKLFF
TRBV7-9	-	TRBJ1-3	TRBD1	TGTGCCAGCAGCGCGACAGGGGTATCTGGAAACACCATATATTTT	CASSATGVSGNTIYF
TRBV19	-	TRBJ2-2	-	TGTGCCAGTAGTATAGGCCACAGGCTTGAGACTCCGAACACCGGGGAGCTGTTTTTT	CASSIGHRLETPNTGELFF
TRBV5-4	-	TRBJ2-5	-	TGTGCCAGCAGCTTGGGAGGCAGGTGGGAGACCCAGTACTTC	CASSLGGRWETQYF
TRBV4-3	few	TRBJ2-7	TRBD2	TGCGCCAGCAGCCAAGATCGGGAGGGGCCCTACGAGCAGTACTTC	CASSQDREGPYEQYF
TRBV5-6	-	TRBJ2-5	-	TGTGCCAGCAGCTTGGTTGGAGAGACCCAGTACTTC	CASSLVGETQYF
TRBV29-1	-	TRBJ2-2	TRBD2	TGCAGCGTTGTCCGGCGGGAGAGTGACACCGGGGAGCTGTTTTTT	CSVVRRESDTGELFF
TRBV7-9	-	TRBJ2-3	TRBD2	TGTGCCAGCAGCTTTCTAGCGGGAGGCATCGCAGATACGCAGTATTTT	CASSFLAGGIADTQYF
TRBV19	once	TRBJ1-6	-	TGTGCCAGTAGTATGGGAACAAGAGCCAATTCACCCCTCCACTTT	CASSMGTRANSPLHF
TRBV5-1	-	TRBJ2-2	-	TGTGCCAGCAGCGACGCTAGCGCCGGGGAGCTGTTTTTT	CASSDASAGELFF
TRBV6-5	-	TRBJ1-2	TRBD1	TGTGCCAGCACCCGACAGGGGCTTAACTATGGCTACACCTTC	CASTRQGLNYGYTF
TRBV7-9	-	TRBJ2-5	TRBD1	TGTGCCAGCAGCTTCCGACAGGGAGAGACCCAGTACTTC	CASSFRQGETQYF
TRBV7-9	-	TRBJ2-5	TRBD2	TGTGCCAGCAGCTGGGAGGGAGGGCCGGAAGAGACCCAGTACTTC	CASSWEGGPEETQYF
TRBV6-5	-	TRBJ1-1	TRBD1	TGTGCCAGCAGTTTCCGCCGGGACAGGGATTTTGCTTTCTTT	CASSFRRDRDFAFF
TRBV19	once	TRBJ1-1	-	TGTGCCAGTAGTATCGCCCCTGTAAGGGGCTCGACTGAAGCTTTCTTT	CASSIAPVRGSTEAFF
TRBV2	-	TRBJ1-5	-	TGTGCCACGCAGATCCGGGACAATCAGCCCCAGCATTTT	CATQIRDNQPQHF
TRBV2	-	TRBJ2-1	TRBD2	TGTGCCAGCAGTGCACCCAAAGCGGGAGGGAACAATGAGCAGTTCTTC	CASSAPKAGGNNEQFF
TRBV4-1	-	TRBJ2-2	-	TGCGCCAGCAGCCAAGCCTGGGGGCGTGGGGGGAGGAACACCGGGGAGCTGTTTTTT	CASSQAWGRGGRNTGELFF
TRBV7-9	-	TRBJ2-7	-	TGTGCCAGCAGCTTAGGCCTCTCCTACGAGCAGTACTTC	CASSLGLSYEQYF
TRBV19	-	TRBJ2-1	-	TGTGCCAGTAGTATAAGCCAGTTTCTATACAATGAGCAGTTCTTC	CASSISQFLYNEQFF
TRBV19	-	TRBJ2-1	TRBD1	TGTGCCAGTAGCACCGGGACAGGGGCCCCCAATGAGCAGTTCTTC	CASSTGTGAPNEQFF
TRBV6-5	-	TRBJ2-7	-	TGCGTACAATTACTGGATTACTACGAGCAGTACTTC	CVQLLDYYEQYF
TRBV2	-	TRBJ1-4	-	TGTGCCAGCAGTGAAGCGTTAGGTATTAATGAAAAACTGTTTTTT	CASSEALGINEKLFF
TRBV6-5	-	TRBJ2-1	-	TGTGCCAGCAGTTATGAGCGGGACAACAATGAGCAGTTCTTC	CASSYERDNNEQFF
TRBV28	-	TRBJ2-1	-	TGTGCCAGCACCTACCGGGACTCGAACCTCGTGGAGCAGTTCTTC	CASTYRDSNLVEQFF
TRBV11-2	-	TRBJ1-1	-	TGTGCCAGCAGCCAGACCGGGGGCCGCAGTAGCACTGAAGCTTTCTTT	CASSQTGGRSSTEAFF
TRBV25-1	-	TRBJ2-7	-	TGTGCCAGCAGTGACAGCTCCTACGAGCAGTACTTC	CASSDSSYEQYF
TRBV5-1	-	TRBJ1-1	-	TGCGCCAGCAGCTATTGGGAGTCGGACACTGAAGCTTTCTTT	CASSYWESDTEAFF
TRBV20-1	-	TRBJ1-2	-	TGCAGTGCTGAAGGACTGTATGGCTACACCTTC	CSAEGLYGYTF
TRBV1	-	TRBJ2-5	-	TGCACCAGCAGCCAAGGGACTAGCGGGGGGGCAAGCCAAGAGACCCAGTACTTC	CTSSQGTSGGASQETQYF
TRBV10-2	once	TRBJ2-7	TRBD2	TGCGCCAGCAGGCTAGCGGGGGGGCCCGAGCAGTACTTC	CASRLAGGPEQYF
TRBV5-1	-	TRBJ2-3	TRBD1	TGCGCCAGCAGCTTACAGGGGGTCACAGATACGCAGTATTTT	CASSLQGVTDTQYF
TRBV7-9	-	TRBJ2-1	-	TGTGCCAGCAGTCTAGGGGGTGACTCCTACAATGAGCAGTTCTTC	CASSLGGDSYNEQFF
TRBV4-3	-	TRBJ2-3	TRBD2	TGCGCCAGCAGCCAAGCCTCCGGACTAGCGGGGGGGCGGGACACGCAGTATTTT	CASSQASGLAGGRDTQYF
TRBV18	-	TRBJ2-7	-	TGTGCCAGCTCACCACGGGGGAGCTCCTACGAGCAGTACTTC	CASSPRGSSYEQYF
TRBV19	-	TRBJ2-7	-	TGTGCCAGTAGTATAGGCTCCCCCTACGAGCAGTACTTC	CASSIGSPYEQYF
TRBV2	-	TRBJ1-1	-	TGTGCCAGCAGTGATAAGAACACTGAAGCTTTCTTT	CASSDKNTEAFF
TRBV23-1	-	TRBJ2-7	-	TGCGCCAGCAGTCCAAAAAAACAGGGGGCGCGTCGGGAGGGGACCTACGAGCAGTACTTC	CASSPKKQGARREGTYEQYF